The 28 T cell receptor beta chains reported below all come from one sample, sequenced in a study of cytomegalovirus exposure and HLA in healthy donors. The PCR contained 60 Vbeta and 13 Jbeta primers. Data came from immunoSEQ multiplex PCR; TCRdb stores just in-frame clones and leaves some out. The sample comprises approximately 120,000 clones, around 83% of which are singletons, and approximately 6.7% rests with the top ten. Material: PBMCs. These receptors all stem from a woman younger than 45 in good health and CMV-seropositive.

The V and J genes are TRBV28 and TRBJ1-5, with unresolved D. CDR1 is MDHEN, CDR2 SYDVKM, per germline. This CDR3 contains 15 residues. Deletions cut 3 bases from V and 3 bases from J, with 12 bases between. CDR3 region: CASSLEEPSNQPQHF. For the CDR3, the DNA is TGTGCCAGCAGTTTGGAGGAGCCTTCCAATCAGCCCCAGCATTTT.

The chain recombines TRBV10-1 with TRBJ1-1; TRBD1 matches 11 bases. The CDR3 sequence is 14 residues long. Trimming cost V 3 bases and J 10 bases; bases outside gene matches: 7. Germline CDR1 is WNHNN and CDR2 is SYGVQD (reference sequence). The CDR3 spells CASSESGTGGLAFF. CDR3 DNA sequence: TGCGCCAGCAGTGAATCCGGGACAGGGGGACTAGCTTTCTTT.

DNA of the CDR3: TGTGCCAGCAGCCCAGTCGGGACAGGGAATCAGCCCCAGCATTTT. Protein product: CASSPVGTGNQPQHF. This chain uses TRBV6-1 with TRBJ1-5; 9 bases line up with TRBD1. The germline CDR1 and CDR2 sequences are MNHNS and SASEGT. Trimming at V came to 6 bases and at J to 4 bases, leaving 7 bases not matched to a gene. The CDR3 runs to 15 residues.

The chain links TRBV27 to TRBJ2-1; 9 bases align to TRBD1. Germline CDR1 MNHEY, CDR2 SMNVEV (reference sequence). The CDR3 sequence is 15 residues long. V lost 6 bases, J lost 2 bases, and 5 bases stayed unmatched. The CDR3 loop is CASSWDRAAYNEQFF. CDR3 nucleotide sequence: TGTGCCAGCAGCTGGGACAGGGCGGCCTACAATGAGCAGTTCTTC.

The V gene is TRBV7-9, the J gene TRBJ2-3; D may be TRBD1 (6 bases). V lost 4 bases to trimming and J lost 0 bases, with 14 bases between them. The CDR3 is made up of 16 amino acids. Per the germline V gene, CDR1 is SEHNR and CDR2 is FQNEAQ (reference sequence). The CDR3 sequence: CASSSRTETSTDTQYF. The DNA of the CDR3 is TGTGCCAGCAGCTCCAGGACAGAAACTAGCACAGATACGCAGTATTTT.

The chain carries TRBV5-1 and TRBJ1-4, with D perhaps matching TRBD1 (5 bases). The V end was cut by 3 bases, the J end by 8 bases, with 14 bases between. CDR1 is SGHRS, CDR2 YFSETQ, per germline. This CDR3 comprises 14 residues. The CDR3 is CASSSQGSAEKLFF. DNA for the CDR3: TGCGCCAGCAGCTCTCAGGGATCGGCCGAAAAACTGTTTTTT.

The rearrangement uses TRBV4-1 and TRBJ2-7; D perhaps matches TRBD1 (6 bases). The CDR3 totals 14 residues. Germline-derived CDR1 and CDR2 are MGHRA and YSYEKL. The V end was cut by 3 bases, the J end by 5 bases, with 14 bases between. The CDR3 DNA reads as TGCGCCAGCAGCCATCTCACCCAGGGGAACGAGCAGTACTTC. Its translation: CASSHLTQGNEQYF.

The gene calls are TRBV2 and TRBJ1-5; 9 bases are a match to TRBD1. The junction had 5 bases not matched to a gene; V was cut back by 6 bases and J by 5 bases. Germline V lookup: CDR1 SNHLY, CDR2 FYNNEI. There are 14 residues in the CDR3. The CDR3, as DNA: TGTGCCAGCAGCTCGGGACAGGGACATCAGCCCCAGCATTTT. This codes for CASSSGQGHQPQHF.

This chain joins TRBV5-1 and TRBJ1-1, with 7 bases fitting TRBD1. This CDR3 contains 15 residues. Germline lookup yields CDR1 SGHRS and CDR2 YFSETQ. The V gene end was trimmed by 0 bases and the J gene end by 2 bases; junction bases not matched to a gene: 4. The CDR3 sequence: CASSLVQGSNTEAFF. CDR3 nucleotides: TGCGCCAGCAGCTTGGTACAGGGGAGTAACACTGAAGCTTTCTTT.

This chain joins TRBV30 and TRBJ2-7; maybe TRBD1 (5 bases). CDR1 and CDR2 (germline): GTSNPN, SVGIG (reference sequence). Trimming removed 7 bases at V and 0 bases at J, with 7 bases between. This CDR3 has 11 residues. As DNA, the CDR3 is TGTGCCTTGGACAACTCCTACGAGCAGTACTTC. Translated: CALDNSYEQYF.

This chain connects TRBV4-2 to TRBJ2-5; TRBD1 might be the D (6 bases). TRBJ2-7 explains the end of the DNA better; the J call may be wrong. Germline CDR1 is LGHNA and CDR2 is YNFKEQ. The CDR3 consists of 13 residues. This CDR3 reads CASSQADRYEQYF. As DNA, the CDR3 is TGTGCCAGCAGCCAAGCTGACAGGTACGAGCAGTACTTC.

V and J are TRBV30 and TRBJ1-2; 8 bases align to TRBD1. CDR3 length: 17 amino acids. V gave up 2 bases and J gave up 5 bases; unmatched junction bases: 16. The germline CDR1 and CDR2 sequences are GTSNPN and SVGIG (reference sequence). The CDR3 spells CAWSPPTGAAALYGYTF. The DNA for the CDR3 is TGTGCCTGGAGTCCTCCGACAGGGGCCGCGGCACTTTATGGCTACACCTTC.

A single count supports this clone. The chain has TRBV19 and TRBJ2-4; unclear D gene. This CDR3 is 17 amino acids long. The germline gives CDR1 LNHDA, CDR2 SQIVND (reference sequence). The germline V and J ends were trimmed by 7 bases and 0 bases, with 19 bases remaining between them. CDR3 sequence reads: CASTPGSISLAKNIQYF. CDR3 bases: TGTGCCAGTACTCCAGGATCCATATCGCTAGCCAAAAACATTCAGTACTTC.

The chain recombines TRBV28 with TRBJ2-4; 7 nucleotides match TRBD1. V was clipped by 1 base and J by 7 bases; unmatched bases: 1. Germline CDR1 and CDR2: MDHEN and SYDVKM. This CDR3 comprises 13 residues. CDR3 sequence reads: CASSLSDRNIQYF. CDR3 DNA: TGTGCCAGCAGTTTATCGGACAGGAACATTCAGTACTTC. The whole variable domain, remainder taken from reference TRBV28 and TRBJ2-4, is DVKVTQSSRYLVKRTGEKVFLECVQDMDHENMFWYRQDPGLGLRLIYFSYDVKMKEKGDIPEGYSVSREKKERFSLILESASTNQTSMYLCASSLSDRNIQYFGAGTRLSVL.

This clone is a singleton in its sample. CDR3 region: CASSSWTGDEKLFF. The CDR3 region has the DNA TGCGCCAGCAGCTCCTGGACAGGGGATGAAAAACTGTTTTTT. The V and J genes are TRBV5-1 and TRBJ1-4, with 9 bases identical to TRBD1. Germline values: CDR1 SGHRS, CDR2 YFSETQ. This CDR3 is 14 amino acids long. After removal of 3 bases from V and 6 bases from J, the junction contained 3 bases not matched to a gene. Full variable domain (outside the CDR3, taken from reference TRBV5-1 and TRBJ1-4): KAGVTQTPRYLIKTRGQQVTLSCSPISGHRSVSWYQQTPGQGLQFLFEYFSETQRNKGNFPGRFSGRQFSNSRSEMNVSTLELGDSALYLCASSSWTGDEKLFFGSGTQLSVL.

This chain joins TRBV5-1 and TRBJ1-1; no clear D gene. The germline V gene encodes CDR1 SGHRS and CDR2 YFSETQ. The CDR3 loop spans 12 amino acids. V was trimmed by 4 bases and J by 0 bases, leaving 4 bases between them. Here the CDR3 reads CASSAMNTEAFF. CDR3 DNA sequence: TGCGCCAGCAGCGCGATGAACACTGAAGCTTTCTTT.

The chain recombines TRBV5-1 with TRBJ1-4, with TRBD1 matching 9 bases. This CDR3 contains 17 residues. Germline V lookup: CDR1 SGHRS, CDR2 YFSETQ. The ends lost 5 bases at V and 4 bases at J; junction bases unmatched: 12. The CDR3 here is CASSQPTGGVGNEKLFF. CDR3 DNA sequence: TGCGCCAGCAGTCAGCCTACAGGGGGCGTAGGTAATGAAAAACTGTTTTTT. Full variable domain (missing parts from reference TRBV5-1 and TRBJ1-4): KAGVTQTPRYLIKTRGQQVTLSCSPISGHRSVSWYQQTPGQGLQFLFEYFSETQRNKGNFPGRFSGRQFSNSRSEMNVSTLELGDSALYLCASSQPTGGVGNEKLFFGSGTQLSVL.

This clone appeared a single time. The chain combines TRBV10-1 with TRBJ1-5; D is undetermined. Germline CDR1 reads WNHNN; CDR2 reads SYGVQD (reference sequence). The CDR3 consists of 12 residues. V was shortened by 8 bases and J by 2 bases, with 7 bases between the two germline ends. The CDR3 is CASHYCNQPQHF. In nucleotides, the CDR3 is TGCGCCAGCCATTACTGCAATCAGCCCCAGCATTTT.

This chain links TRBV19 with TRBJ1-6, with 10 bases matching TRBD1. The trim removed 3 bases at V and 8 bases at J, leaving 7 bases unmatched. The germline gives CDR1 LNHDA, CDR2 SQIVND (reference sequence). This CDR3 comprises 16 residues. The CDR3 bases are TGTGCCAGTAGTATGGGGGGACAGGGGTCCGATTCACCCCTCCACTTT. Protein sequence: CASSMGGQGSDSPLHF.

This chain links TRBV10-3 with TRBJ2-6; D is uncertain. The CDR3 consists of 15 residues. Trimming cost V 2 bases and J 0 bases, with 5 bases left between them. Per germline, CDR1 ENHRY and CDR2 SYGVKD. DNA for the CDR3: TGTGCCATCAGTGAGGGGCCCTCTGGGGCCAACGTCCTGACTTTC. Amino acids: CAISEGPSGANVLTF.

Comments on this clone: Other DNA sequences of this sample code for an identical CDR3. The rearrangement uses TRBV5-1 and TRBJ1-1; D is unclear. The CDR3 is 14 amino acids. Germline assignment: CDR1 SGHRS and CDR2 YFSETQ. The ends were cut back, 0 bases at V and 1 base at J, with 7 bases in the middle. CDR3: CASSLDRGNTEAFF. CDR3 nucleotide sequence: TGCGCCAGCAGCTTGGATCGGGGGAACACTGAAGCTTTCTTT.

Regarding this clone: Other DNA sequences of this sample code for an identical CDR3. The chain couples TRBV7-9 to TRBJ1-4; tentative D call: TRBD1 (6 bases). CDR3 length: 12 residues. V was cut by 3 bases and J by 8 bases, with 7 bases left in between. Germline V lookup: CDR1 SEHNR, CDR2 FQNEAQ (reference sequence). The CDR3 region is CASSLQGEKLFF. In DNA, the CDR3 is TGTGCCAGCAGCTTGCAGGGGGAAAAACTGTTTTTT.

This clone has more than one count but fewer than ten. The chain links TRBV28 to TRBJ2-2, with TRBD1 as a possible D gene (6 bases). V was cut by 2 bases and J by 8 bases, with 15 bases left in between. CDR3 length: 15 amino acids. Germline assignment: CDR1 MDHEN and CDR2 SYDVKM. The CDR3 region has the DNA TGTGCCAGCAGTTTAAGGTTGTTGGGGGCTGGGGAGCTGTTTTTT. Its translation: CASSLRLLGAGELFF.

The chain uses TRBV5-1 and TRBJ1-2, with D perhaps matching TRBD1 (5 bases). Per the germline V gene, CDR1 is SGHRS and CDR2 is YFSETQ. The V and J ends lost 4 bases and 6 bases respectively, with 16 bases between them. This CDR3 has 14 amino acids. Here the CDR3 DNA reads TGCGCCAGCAGCCCCACGGGAGGGGAAGATGGCTACACCTTC. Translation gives CASSPTGGEDGYTF. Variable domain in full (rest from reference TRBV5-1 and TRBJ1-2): KAGVTQTPRYLIKTRGQQVTLSCSPISGHRSVSWYQQTPGQGLQFLFEYFSETQRNKGNFPGRFSGRQFSNSRSEMNVSTLELGDSALYLCASSPTGGEDGYTFGSGTRLTVV.

The CDR3 protein is CASRGTEATGELFF. In nucleotides, the CDR3 is TGTGCCAGCAGGGGGACAGAAGCCACCGGGGAGCTGTTTTTT. The chain has TRBV2 and TRBJ2-2; 7 nucleotides agree with TRBD1. Germline-derived CDR1 and CDR2 are SNHLY and FYNNEI. V shed 6 bases, J shed 4 bases, and the junction held 5 bases outside the gene matches. CDR3 length equals 14 residues.

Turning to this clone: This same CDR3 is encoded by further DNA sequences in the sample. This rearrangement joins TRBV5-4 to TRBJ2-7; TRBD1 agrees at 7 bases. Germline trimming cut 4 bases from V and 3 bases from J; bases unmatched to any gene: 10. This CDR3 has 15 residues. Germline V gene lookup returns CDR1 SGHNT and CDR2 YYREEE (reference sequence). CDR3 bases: TGTGCCAGCAGCCCCGACAGGGCAAGGAGCTACGAGCAGTACTTC. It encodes CASSPDRARSYEQYF.

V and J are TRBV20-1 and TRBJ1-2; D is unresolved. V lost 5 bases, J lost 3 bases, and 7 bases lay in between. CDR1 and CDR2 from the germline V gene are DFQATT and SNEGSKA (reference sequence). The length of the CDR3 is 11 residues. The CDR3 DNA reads TGCAGTGCTGCTCGGGACTATGGCTACACCTTC. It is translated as CSAARDYGYTF.

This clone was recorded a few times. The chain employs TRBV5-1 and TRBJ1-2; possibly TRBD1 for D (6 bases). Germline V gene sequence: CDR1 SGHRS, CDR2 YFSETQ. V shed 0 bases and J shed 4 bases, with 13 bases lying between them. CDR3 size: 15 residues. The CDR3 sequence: CASSLARDTFYGYTF. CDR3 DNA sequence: TGCGCCAGCAGCTTGGCCAGGGACACCTTCTATGGCTACACCTTC.